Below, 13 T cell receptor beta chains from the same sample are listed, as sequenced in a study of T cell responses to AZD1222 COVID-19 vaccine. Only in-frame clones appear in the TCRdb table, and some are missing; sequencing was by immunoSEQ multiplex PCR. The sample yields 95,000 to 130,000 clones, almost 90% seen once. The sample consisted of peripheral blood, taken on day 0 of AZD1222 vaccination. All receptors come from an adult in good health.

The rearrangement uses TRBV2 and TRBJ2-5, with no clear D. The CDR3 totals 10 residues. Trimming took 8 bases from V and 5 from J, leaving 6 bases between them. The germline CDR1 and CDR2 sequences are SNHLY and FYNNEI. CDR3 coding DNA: TGTGCCAGCCGCTCGGAGACCCAGTACTTC. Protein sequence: CASRSETQYF. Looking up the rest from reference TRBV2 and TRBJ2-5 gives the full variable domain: EPEVTQTPSHQVTQMGQEVILRCVPISNHLYFYWYRQILGQKVEFLVSFYNNEISEKSEIFDDQFSVERPDGSNFTLKIRSTKLEDSAMYFCASRSETQYFGPGTRLLVL.

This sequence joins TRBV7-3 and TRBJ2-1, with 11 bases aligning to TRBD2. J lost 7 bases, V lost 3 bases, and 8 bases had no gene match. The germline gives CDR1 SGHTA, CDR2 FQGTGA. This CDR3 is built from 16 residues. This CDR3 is CASSFVGGLAGNEQFF. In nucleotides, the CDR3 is TGTGCCAGCAGCTTTGTGGGCGGACTAGCGGGTAATGAGCAGTTCTTC.

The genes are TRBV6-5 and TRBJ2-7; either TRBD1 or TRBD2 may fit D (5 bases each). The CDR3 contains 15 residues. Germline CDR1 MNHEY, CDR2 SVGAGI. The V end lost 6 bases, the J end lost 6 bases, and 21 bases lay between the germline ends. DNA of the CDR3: TGTGCCAGCAGAAACTCCGGGACCGTCCCCTCCGAGCAGTACTTC. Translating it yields CASRNSGTVPSEQYF.

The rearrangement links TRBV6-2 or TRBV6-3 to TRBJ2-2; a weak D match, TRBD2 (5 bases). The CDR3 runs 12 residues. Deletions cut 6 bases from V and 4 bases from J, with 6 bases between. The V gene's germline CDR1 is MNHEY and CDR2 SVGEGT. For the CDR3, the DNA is TGTGCCAGCAGCCGGGGCACCGGGGAGCTGTTTTTT. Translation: CASSRGTGELFF.

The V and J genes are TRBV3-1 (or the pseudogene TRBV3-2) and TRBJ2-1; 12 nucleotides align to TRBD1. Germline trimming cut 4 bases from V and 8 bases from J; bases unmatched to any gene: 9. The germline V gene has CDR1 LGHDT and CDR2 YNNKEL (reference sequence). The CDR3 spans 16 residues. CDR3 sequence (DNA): TGTGCCAGCAGCCCTCGGGACAGGGGGCTTGTCGATGAGCAGTTCTTC. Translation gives CASSPRDRGLVDEQFF.

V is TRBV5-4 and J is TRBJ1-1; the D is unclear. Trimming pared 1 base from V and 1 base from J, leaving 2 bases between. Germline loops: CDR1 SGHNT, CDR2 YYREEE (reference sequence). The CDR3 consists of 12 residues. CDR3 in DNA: TGTGCCAGCAGCTTGACGAACACTGAAGCTTTCTTT. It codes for CASSLTNTEAFF.

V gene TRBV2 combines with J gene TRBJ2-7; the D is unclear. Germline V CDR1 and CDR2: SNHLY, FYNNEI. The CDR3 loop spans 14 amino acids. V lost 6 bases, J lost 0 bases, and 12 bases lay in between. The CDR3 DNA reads TGTGCCAGCAGCGATAACAGAGTCTCCTACGAGCAGTACTTC. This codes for CASSDNRVSYEQYF.

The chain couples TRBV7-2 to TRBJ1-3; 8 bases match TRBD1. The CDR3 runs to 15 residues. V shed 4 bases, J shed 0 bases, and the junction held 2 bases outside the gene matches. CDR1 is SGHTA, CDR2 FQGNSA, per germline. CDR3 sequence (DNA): TGTGCCAGCAGCTCCGGGACAGGCTCTGGAAACACCATATATTTT. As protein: CASSSGTGSGNTIYF.

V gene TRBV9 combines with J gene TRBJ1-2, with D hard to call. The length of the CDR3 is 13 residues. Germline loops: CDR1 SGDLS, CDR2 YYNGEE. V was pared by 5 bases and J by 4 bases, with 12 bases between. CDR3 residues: CASSDDGRYGYTF. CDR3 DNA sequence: TGTGCCAGCAGTGACGACGGTCGCTATGGCTACACCTTC.

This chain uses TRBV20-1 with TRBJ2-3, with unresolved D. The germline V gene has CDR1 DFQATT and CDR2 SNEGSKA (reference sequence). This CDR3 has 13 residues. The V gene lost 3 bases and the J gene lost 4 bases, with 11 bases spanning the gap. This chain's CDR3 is CSASVSQPDTQYF. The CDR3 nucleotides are TGCAGTGCTAGTGTGAGCCAACCAGATACGCAGTATTTT.

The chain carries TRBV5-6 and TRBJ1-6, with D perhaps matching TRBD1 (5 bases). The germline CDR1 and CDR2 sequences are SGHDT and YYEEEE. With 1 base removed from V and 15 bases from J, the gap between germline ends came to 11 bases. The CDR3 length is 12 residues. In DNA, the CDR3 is TGTGCCAGCAGCTTGTGGGGCGGAGTCCTCCACTTT. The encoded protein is CASSLWGGVLHF.

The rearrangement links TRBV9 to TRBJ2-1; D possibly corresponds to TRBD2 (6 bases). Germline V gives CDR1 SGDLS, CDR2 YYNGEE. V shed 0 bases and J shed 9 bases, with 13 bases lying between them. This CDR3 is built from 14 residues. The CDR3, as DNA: TGTGCCAGCAGCGTAGGTAGCGGAGGTGGTGAGCAGTTCTTC. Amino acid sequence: CASSVGSGGGEQFF.

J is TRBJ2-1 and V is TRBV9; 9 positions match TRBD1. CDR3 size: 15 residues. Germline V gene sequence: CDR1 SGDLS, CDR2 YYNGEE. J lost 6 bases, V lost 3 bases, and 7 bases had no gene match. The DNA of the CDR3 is TGTGCCAGCAGCGGGGTCGGGACAGGGACCAATGAGCAGTTCTTC. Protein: CASSGVGTGTNEQFF. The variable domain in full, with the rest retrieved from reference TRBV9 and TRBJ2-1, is DSGVTQTPKHLITATGQRVTLRCSPRSGDLSVYWYQQSLDQGLQFLIQYYNGEERAKGNILERFSAQQFPDLHSELNLSSLELGDSALYFCASSGVGTGTNEQFFGPGTRLTVL.